Described below is a single TCR beta chain sequence and its context. This specimen comes from a study of patients and donors after allogeneic stem cell transplantation. The CDR3 is 14 residues long. V gave up 5 bases and J gave up 2 bases, with 13 bases separating them. TCRdb independently ran MiXCR on the RT-PCR reads; one entry per CDR3 protein. The data contain about 960,000 distinct CDR3 sequences, more than 15% of them singletons. The sequencing sample was made of blood, either unsorted or a sorted T cell fraction (not recorded which). The genes are TRBV12-3 or TRBV12-4 and TRBJ2-7, with a possible D match to TRBD1 (5 bases). This TCR was sampled from a human donor who was either an allogeneic HSCT recipient or a stem cell or donor lymphocyte infusion donor (not recorded which). It is not recorded whose cells these are; they may come from a transplant donor. The CDR3 sequence: CASSEDRTTYEQYF. The CDR3 DNA is TGTGCCAGCAGTGAAGACAGAACGACCTACGAGCAGTACTTC.